The present T cell receptor (beta chain) was sequenced within a study of blood T cell repertoires in COVID-19 (dated by TCRdb to about 2020). About the study as a whole: Samples covering the acute and convalescent phases of COVID-19 were provided by collaborators in the United States, Italy and Spain. The prospective study material was composed of cDNA or gDNA derived from T cells, B-cell-depleted T cells, or PBMCs. Subjects who had been exposed to COVID-19, were actively infected with it, or had recovered from it provided the deeply sampled blood TCRbeta repertoires that made up the dataset. The repertoires were released in a freely available public database meant as a resource for research on the immune response to SARS-CoV-2. Samples came from the ongoing ImmuneRACE study (first 160 participants) plus 1,254 subjects from 6 global collaborators. Nearly every sample came with metadata listing a de-identified subject ID, COVID-19 status, age in years and sex. Where available, HLA class I and class II types were taken from metadata supplied by the sample provider and were not determined by assay-based typing. The full study reports these points: How much clinical and demographic metadata was included differed by source and by participant, and the metadata was provided uncurated.

TCRbeta CDR3 regions were amplified from genomic DNA by means of the immunoSEQ Assay, a bias-controlled multiplex PCR. On the study's bioinformatics: Within the assay, amplification of reference gene primers was used to estimate how many nucleated cells each sample contained. To quantify the absolute abundance of each unique TCRbeta CDR3 rearrangement, sequence reads were collapsed and filtered. For each sample, productive Simpson clonality was calculated by taking the square root of Simpson's diversity index across productive rearrangements. Imported from immuneACCESS, the table was reduced by TCRdb to in-frame sequences with V and J called. These copies leave out some clones; in studies compared against another copy, an unresolved V gene accounts for under half, and the cause of the remainder is not known. V, J and clone size reflect that table, while D and trimming were determined from the DNA. The sample table records more than 150,000 clones; roughly 80% of these occur just once. The top ten hold about 15% of the sample.

Each collaborating institution followed its own protocols to collect whole blood in K2EDTA tubes. For TCRbeta analysis, collaborators shipped samples as frozen whole blood, isolated PBMCs, or DNA extracted from either of those sample types. A remark on this clone: No antigen is known for it. No much larger clone is present one base from it, and per-base qualities are unavailable.

The germline V and J ends show losses of 0 bases and 10 bases respectively, and no gene match explains 12 bases of the junction. The CDR3 covers 15 residues, taking in both the cysteine and the phenylalanine. Here the CDR3 DNA is all that survives: 45 bases in frame from base 1. From a lookup of the germline V gene (reference sequence), CDR1 and CDR2 are GTSNPN and SVGIG. The chain uses TRBV30 and TRBJ1-5; TRBD1 agrees with 7 junctional bases. This clonotype was obtained from a man aged 25 to 40 with active or convalescent COVID-19. Sequencing was performed on peripheral blood. The nucleotide sequence is given as TGTGCCTGGAGTGTAGGTCAGGGGGGCGTAGGACCCCAGCATTTT. This yields the protein CAWSVGQGGVGPQHF.